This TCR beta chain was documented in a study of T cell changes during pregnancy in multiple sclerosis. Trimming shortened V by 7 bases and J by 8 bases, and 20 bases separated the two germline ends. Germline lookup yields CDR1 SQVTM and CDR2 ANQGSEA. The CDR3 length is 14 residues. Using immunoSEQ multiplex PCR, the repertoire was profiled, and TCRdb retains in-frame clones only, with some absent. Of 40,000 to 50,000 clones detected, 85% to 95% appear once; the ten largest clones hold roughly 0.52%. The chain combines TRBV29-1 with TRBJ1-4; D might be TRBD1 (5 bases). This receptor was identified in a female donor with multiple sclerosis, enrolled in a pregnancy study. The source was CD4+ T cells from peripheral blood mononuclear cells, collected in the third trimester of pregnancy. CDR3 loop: CSGLGGGEGEKLFF. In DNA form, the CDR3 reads TGCAGCGGCCTGGGGGGAGGGGAGGGAGAAAAACTGTTTTTT.